Each of the 5 T cell receptor beta chains below was sequenced from the same sample in a study of blood T cells in healthy people across ages. Combining a sample-barcoded 5' primer with a J-beta primer mix, a second PCR ran for about 7 to 11 cycles. Each CDR3 protein is one row after TCRdb ran MiXCR on the 5' RACE reads. The table shows under 1 million distinct CDR3 sequences, with around 45% occurring only once. The material sequenced was blood. The receptors were gathered from a man aged 60 to 75 in good health.

Many counts were recorded for this clonotype. This chain connects TRBV6-5 to TRBJ1-2; D is perhaps TRBD1 (6 bases). V was shortened by 0 bases and J by 6 bases, with 8 bases between the two germline ends. The CDR3 totals 13 residues. The germline gives CDR1 MNHEY, CDR2 SVGAGI. CDR3 loop: CASSYSGADGYTF. The DNA for the CDR3 is TGTGCCAGCAGTTACTCGGGGGCTGATGGCTACACCTTC.

CDR3 protein: CASKPGLAGGHQFF. CDR3 in DNA: TGTGCCAGCAAACCGGGACTAGCGGGGGGGCACCAGTTCTTC. The chain links TRBV6-2 or TRBV6-3 to TRBJ2-1; 16 bases fit TRBD2. CDR3 length: 14 amino acids. The V gene's germline CDR1 is MNHEY and CDR2 SVGEGT. The V gene end was trimmed by 7 bases and the J gene end by 13 bases; junction bases not matched to a gene: 7.

This sequence joins TRBV5-4 and TRBJ2-5, with TRBD1 matching 8 bases. Germline V gene sequence: CDR1 SGHNT, CDR2 YYREEE (reference sequence). V lost 2 bases to trimming and J lost 4 bases; unmatched junction nucleotides: 10. The CDR3 loop spans 16 amino acids. CDR3 in amino acids: CASSFLGQGLGETQYF. As DNA, the CDR3 is TGTGCCAGCAGCTTTTTAGGACAGGGCTTGGGAGAGACCCAGTACTTC. The full variable domain, with the rest looked up from reference TRBV5-4 and TRBJ2-5, is ETGVTQSPTHLIKTRGQQVTLRCSSQSGHNTVSWYQQALGQGPQFIFQYYREEENGRGNFPPRFSGLQFPNYSSELNVNALELDDSALYLCASSFLGQGLGETQYFGPGTRLLVL.

J is TRBJ1-2 and V is TRBV29-1; 8 bases agree with TRBD1. V was pared by 7 bases and J by 7 bases, with 8 bases of the junction left unmatched. This CDR3 is built from 12 residues. In germline, CDR1 is SQVTM, CDR2 ANQGSEA. CDR3 sequence reads: CSATLDRGGYTF. CDR3 coding DNA: TGCAGCGCCACCCTCGACAGGGGTGGCTACACCTTC.

This chain uses TRBV20-1 with TRBJ2-3, with D perhaps TRBD1 (6 bases). The V end lost 3 bases, the J end lost 5 bases, and 24 bases lay between the germline ends. In germline, CDR1 is DFQATT, CDR2 SNEGSKA (reference sequence). This CDR3 comprises 17 residues. Here the CDR3 reads CSARSLGTRGDRDTQYF. The CDR3 DNA reads TGCAGTGCTAGGTCTCTAGGGACCAGGGGAGATAGAGATACGCAGTATTTT.